These 17 T cell receptor beta chains originate from one sample sequenced in a study of T cells after yellow fever vaccination. TCRdb redid the calling of the 5' RACE reads with MiXCR, one entry per CDR3 protein. The data hold about 250,000 distinct CDR3 sequences, with approximately 3.8% observed a single time. The material was PBMCs, obtained 15 days after the yellow fever booster vaccination. These receptors were taken from a man between 18 and 35 years old who received the YFV17D yellow fever vaccine.

At least ten counts were recorded for this clonotype. The rearrangement joins TRBV7-9 to TRBJ2-5; D unresolved. The germline V and J ends were trimmed by 11 bases and 4 bases, with 17 bases remaining between them. This CDR3 comprises 13 residues. Germline CDR1 is SEHNR and CDR2 is FQNEAQ (reference sequence). The CDR3 loop is CAYAVSRLETQYF. The CDR3 nucleotides read TGTGCCTACGCCGTGTCCAGGCTAGAGACCCAGTACTTC.

In this sample, this clonotype turned up many times. The chain links TRBV12-3 or TRBV12-4 to TRBJ2-2, with D hard to call. The CDR3 is made up of 11 amino acids. V was trimmed by 10 bases and J by 0 bases, leaving 3 bases between them. CDR3 DNA sequence: TGTGCCATAGCGAACACCGGGGAGCTGTTTTTT. Amino acid sequence: CAIANTGELFF.

This clonotype was detected many times. The chain uses TRBV12-3 or TRBV12-4 and TRBJ2-7; tentative D call: TRBD1 (6 bases). CDR3 length equals 14 residues. The V and J ends lost 8 bases and 7 bases respectively, with 21 bases between them. The CDR3 loop is CASRASGTWQEQYF. The CDR3 bases are TGTGCCAGCCGTGCATCAGGGACATGGCAAGAGCAGTACTTC.

Many counts were recorded for this clonotype. The chain uses TRBV5-1 and TRBJ2-1; possible D gene TRBD1, 6 bases. V lost 9 bases and J 10 bases, leaving 23 bases between the germline ends. Germline V gene lookup returns CDR1 SGHRS and CDR2 YFSETQ. The CDR3 runs 14 residues. The DNA of the CDR3 is TGCGCCACTAGGGGGTTCGGCCGGACTCCCGAGCAGTTCTTC. Residues: CATRGFGRTPEQFF.

This chain uses TRBV19 with TRBJ2-3; tentatively, D is TRBD1 or TRBD2 (6 bases each). The CDR3 runs to 13 residues. Per the germline V gene, CDR1 is LNHDA and CDR2 is SQIVND (reference sequence). Trimming took off 3 bases at V and 4 bases at J, with 8 bases between the two ends. The CDR3 reads CASSIRGADTQYF. In nucleotides, the CDR3 is TGTGCCAGTAGTATTAGGGGGGCAGATACGCAGTATTTT.

In its sample, this clonotype was seen a few times. The chain combines TRBV19 with TRBJ1-1; D unclear. This CDR3 is built from 15 residues. V was pared by 5 bases and J by 3 bases, with 16 bases between. Germline CDR1 is LNHDA and CDR2 is SQIVND (reference sequence). This chain's CDR3 is CASSPDRYMDTEAFF. CDR3 nucleotide sequence: TGTGCCAGTAGTCCAGACCGGTATATGGACACTGAAGCTTTCTTT.

This clonotype occurred many times. V gene TRBV25-1 combines with J gene TRBJ2-3; 9 bases fit TRBD1. CDR1 MGHDK and CDR2 SYGVNS come from the germline V gene. The CDR3 spans 15 residues. With 3 bases clipped from V and 2 bases from J, the junction kept 3 bases outside the gene matches. CDR3 DNA sequence: TGTGCCAGCAGTGACGGGACAGGGTACACAGATACGCAGTATTTT. It is translated as CASSDGTGYTDTQYF.

This clonotype was counted many times. The rearrangement joins TRBV18 to TRBJ1-2; D might be TRBD1 (5 bases). This CDR3 is 14 amino acids long. In germline, CDR1 is KGHSH, CDR2 LQKENI. V was trimmed by 0 bases and J by 4 bases, leaving 9 bases between them. DNA of the CDR3: TGTGCCAGCTCACCACCGGCAGGGATCTATGGCTACACCTTC. It encodes CASSPPAGIYGYTF.

This clonotype was found many times. The rearrangement uses TRBV7-2 and TRBJ2-3; no clear D. CDR1 and CDR2 (germline): SGHTA, FQGNSA. This CDR3 has 15 residues. V was trimmed by 1 base and J by 0 bases, leaving 8 bases between them. The chain's CDR3 is CASSLGPTSTDTQYF. CDR3 coding DNA: TGTGCCAGCAGCTTAGGACCGACTAGCACAGATACGCAGTATTTT.

The table lists this clonotype with many counts. This chain links TRBV5-5 with TRBJ2-5, with 7 bases matching TRBD2. The germline gives CDR1 SGHKS, CDR2 YYEKEE (reference sequence). The CDR3 is 13 amino acids. Trimming took 6 bases from V and 4 from J; bases not matched to a gene: 6. This CDR3 is CASTGGGPETQYF. CDR3 sequence (DNA): TGTGCCAGCACCGGGGGAGGGCCAGAGACCCAGTACTTC.

This clonotype was detected many times. The V call is TRBV10-3, the J call TRBJ2-7; D remains unclear. The ends were cut back, 8 bases at V and 3 bases at J, with 14 bases in the middle. The CDR3 has 13 amino acids. Germline V lookup: CDR1 ENHRY, CDR2 SYGVKD. Here the CDR3 reads CAIQEAAVYEQYF. CDR3 nucleotide sequence: TGTGCCATCCAAGAGGCGGCAGTCTACGAGCAGTACTTC.

This clonotype was observed at least ten times. The chain combines TRBV27 with TRBJ1-2; 10 bases fit TRBD1. Germline V gene sequence: CDR1 MNHEY, CDR2 SMNVEV (reference sequence). The CDR3 extends over 19 amino acids. The junction had 17 bases not matched to a gene; V was cut back by 4 bases and J by 3 bases. This CDR3 reads CASSSFVGQGPTGDYGYTF. In nucleotides, the CDR3 is TGTGCCAGCAGTTCCTTCGTGGGACAGGGGCCGACGGGGGACTATGGCTACACCTTC.

This clonotype was recorded at least ten times. The chain uses TRBV20-1 and TRBJ2-7; TRBD2 might be the D (6 bases). CDR3 length equals 14 residues. Germline CDR1 is DFQATT and CDR2 is SNEGSKA (reference sequence). Trimming took off 4 bases at V and 3 bases at J, with 16 bases between the two ends. As DNA, the CDR3 is TGCAGTGCTATTATCCCCGCGGGGAGCTACGAGCAGTACGTC. Encoded protein: CSAIIPAGSYEQYV.

This clonotype was seen only a few times. The rearrangement uses TRBV5-1 and TRBJ1-2; D unresolved. CDR1 SGHRS and CDR2 YFSETQ come from the germline V gene. There are 12 residues in the CDR3. The germline V and J ends were trimmed by 2 bases and 8 bases, with 10 bases remaining between them. The CDR3 sequence is CASSFSGGGYTF. The DNA for the CDR3 is TGCGCCAGCAGCTTTTCAGGCGGCGGCTACACCTTC.

This clonotype was found many times. The chain recombines TRBV11-2 with TRBJ2-3; D might be TRBD2 (5 bases). V shed 2 bases and J shed 5 bases, with 14 bases lying between them. The CDR3 is 15 residues long. The germline V gene has CDR1 SGHAT and CDR2 FQNNGV. CDR3 bases: TGTGCCAGCAGCTTAATTCCGCGGGCAGAAGATACGCAGTATTTT. Translation: CASSLIPRAEDTQYF.

This clonotype was recorded many times. CDR3 sequence: CAISGGTGAGNQPQHF. CDR3 nucleotides: TGTGCCATCAGTGGGGGGACAGGGGCCGGGAATCAGCCCCAGCATTTT. This rearrangement joins TRBV10-3 to TRBJ1-5, with 10 bases fitting TRBD1. CDR3 size: 16 residues. V trimming: 4 bases; J trimming: 4 bases; junction bases outside the gene matches: 7. Germline V gene sequence: CDR1 ENHRY, CDR2 SYGVKD.

The table lists this clonotype with many counts. J is TRBJ2-1 and V is TRBV7-3, with D perhaps matching TRBD2 (5 bases). From germline, CDR1 is SGHTA and CDR2 FQGTGA. V was trimmed by 8 bases and J by 7 bases, leaving 21 bases between them. This CDR3 is built from 15 residues. The CDR3 region is CASGPSTRAQNEQFF. The CDR3 DNA is TGTGCCAGCGGCCCATCCACTAGGGCTCAGAATGAGCAGTTCTTC.